Below, 5 T cell receptor beta chains from the same sample are listed, as sequenced in a study of identifying expanded T cells in peripheral blood. Profiled with immunoSEQ multiplex PCR; TCRdb holds only in-frame clones, not every one. The repertoire has roughly 78,000 clones, roughly 90% of them found once; the top ten carry 2.5% to 3.5%. Specimen: blood. The receptors derive from a person aged 18 to 75 in good health.

The chain recombines TRBV4-3 with TRBJ2-1; no clear D. The V end lost 0 bases, the J end lost 7 bases, and 13 bases lay between the germline ends. The CDR3 consists of 15 residues. From germline, CDR1 is LGHNA and CDR2 YSLEER. The CDR3 sequence: CASSQEMGAENEQFF. In DNA form, the CDR3 reads TGCGCCAGCAGCCAAGAAATGGGCGCCGAGAATGAGCAGTTCTTC.

V is TRBV19 and J is TRBJ1-2; 8 bases match TRBD1. With V trimmed by 11 bases and J by 4 bases, 15 bases remained unmatched. Germline V lookup: CDR1 LNHDA, CDR2 SQIVND (reference sequence). The CDR3 contains 15 residues. The CDR3 sequence: CASSEQGAGGYGYTF. DNA of the CDR3: TGTGCCTCCAGTGAGCAGGGGGCTGGAGGCTATGGCTACACCTTC. The whole variable domain, filled in from reference TRBV19 and TRBJ1-2, reads DGGITQSPKYLFRKEGQNVTLSCEQNLNHDAMYWYRQDPGQGLRLIYYSQIVNDFQKGDIAEGYSVSREKKESFPLTVTSAQKNPTAFYLCASSEQGAGGYGYTFGSGTRLTVV.

This rearrangement joins TRBV15 to TRBJ2-5, with D uncertain. Germline V gives CDR1 LNHNV, CDR2 YYDKDF (reference sequence). V was clipped by 3 bases and J by 5 bases, with 16 bases between them. The CDR3 extends over 15 amino acids. The CDR3 nucleotides read TGTGCCACCAGCAGCCCCCCCGGATTTGGGGAGACCCAGTACTTC. It is translated as CATSSPPGFGETQYF.

The gene calls are TRBV9 and TRBJ1-2; perhaps TRBD1 as D (5 bases). The V end was cut by 0 bases, the J end by 7 bases, with 16 bases between. Germline V gives CDR1 SGDLS, CDR2 YYNGEE. This CDR3 comprises 15 residues. The CDR3 sequence is CASSVEGESGRGYTF. CDR3 coding DNA: TGTGCCAGCAGCGTAGAAGGGGAGAGCGGACGTGGCTACACCTTC.

The chain combines TRBV7-8 with TRBJ2-5; the D is unclear. CDR1 is SGHVS, CDR2 FQNEAQ, per germline. This CDR3 contains 13 residues. V lost 5 bases and J lost 5, with 12 bases in between. The CDR3 reads CASSPPDGETQYF. In DNA, the CDR3 is TGTGCCAGCAGCCCTCCCGATGGGGAGACCCAGTACTTC.